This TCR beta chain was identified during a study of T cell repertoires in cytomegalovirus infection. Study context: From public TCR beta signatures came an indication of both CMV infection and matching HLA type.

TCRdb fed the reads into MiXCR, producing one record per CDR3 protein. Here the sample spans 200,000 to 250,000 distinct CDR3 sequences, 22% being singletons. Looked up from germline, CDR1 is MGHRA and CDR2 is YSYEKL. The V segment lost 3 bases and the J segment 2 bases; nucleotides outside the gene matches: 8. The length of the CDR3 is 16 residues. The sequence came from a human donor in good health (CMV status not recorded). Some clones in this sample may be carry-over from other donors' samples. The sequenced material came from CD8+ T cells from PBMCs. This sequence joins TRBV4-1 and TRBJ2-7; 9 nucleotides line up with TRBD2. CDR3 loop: CASSQVGGGAPYEQYF. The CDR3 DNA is TGCGCCAGCAGCCAGGTGGGCGGGGGGGCCCCCTACGAGCAGTACTTC.